This T cell receptor beta chain was retrieved from a study of blood T cell repertoires in COVID-19. On the study more broadly: The samples span acute and convalescent COVID-19 from the United States, Italy and Spain.

The CDR3 length is 13 residues. Per germline, CDR1 LGHNT and CDR2 FRNRAP. V was clipped by 4 bases and J by 0 bases, with 3 bases between them. Per the original data handling: Counts of nucleated cells, estimated from reference gene primer amplification, were obtained. TCRdb's table, derived via immunoSEQ multiplex PCR, lists solely in-frame clones and lacks some. The V and J calls and the clone size are those of that table, but D and trimming were determined from the DNA. The data contain over 150,000 clones, approximately 91% of them singletons. The chain couples TRBV12-5 to TRBJ2-2; no firm D call. Sequenced input: peripheral blood. This receptor was taken from a man between 18 and 35 years old with acute or convalescent COVID-19. CDR3 amino acids: CASGSSNTGELFF. For the CDR3, the DNA is TGTGCTAGTGGTTCCTCGAACACCGGGGAGCTGTTTTTT.